Below, 23 T cell receptor beta chains from the same sample are listed, as sequenced in a study of blood T cell repertoires in COVID-19. TCRdb's copy holds only in-frame clones and misses some; the assay was immunoSEQ multiplex PCR. The sample consists of about 310,000 clones, approximately 90% of them appearing once. What was sequenced was peripheral blood. Receptors originate from a man aged 18 to 30 with active or convalescent COVID-19.

The V gene is TRBV24-1, the J gene TRBJ1-3, with D tentatively TRBD1 (6 bases). Germline V gives CDR1 KGHDR, CDR2 SFDVKD. The CDR3 length is 24 residues. V was trimmed by 7 bases and J by 11 bases, leaving 50 bases between them. The CDR3 bases are TGTGCCACCAGGCCGACGGGACACTCTGCTGGTGATCAGGGGCGCCAGAGGCTCTGGATCGCCATATATTTT. Encoded protein: CATRPTGHSAGDQGRQRLWIAIYF.

This chain links TRBV27 with TRBJ1-2; 8 positions match TRBD1. V shed 3 bases, J shed 0 bases, and the junction held 6 bases outside the gene matches. The CDR3 totals 16 residues. Germline CDR1 MNHEY, CDR2 SMNVEV (reference sequence). CDR3 bases: TGTGCCAGCAGTTTTCTCGGGACAGGAACTAACTATGGCTACACCTTC. This sequence encodes CASSFLGTGTNYGYTF.

The genes are TRBV7-2 and TRBJ2-5, with TRBD2 identical over 13 bases. The V and J ends lost 3 bases and 8 bases, in that order; junction bases with no gene match: 6. The CDR3 is made up of 15 amino acids. Germline CDR1 reads SGHTA; CDR2 reads FQGNSA. CDR3 nucleotide sequence: TGTGCCAGCAGCTTTACTAGCGGGGGGGCTAGTACCCAGTACTTC. Amino acid sequence: CASSFTSGGASTQYF.

This rearrangement joins TRBV10-1 to TRBJ2-3, with D hard to call. The ends were cut back, 2 bases at V and 4 bases at J, with 13 bases in the middle. This CDR3 has 15 residues. Germline V gives CDR1 WNHNN, CDR2 SYGVQD (reference sequence). For the CDR3, the DNA is TGCGCCAGCAGTGAGGAGGTGGCTGCCGCAGATACGCAGTATTTT. Its translation is CASSEEVAAADTQYF.

DNA for the CDR3: TGTGCCAGCAGCTTTCTGGCAGGTGACACTGAAGCTTTCTTT. It codes for CASSFLAGDTEAFF. The gene calls are TRBV11-2 and TRBJ1-1; D remains unclear. Germline values: CDR1 SGHAT, CDR2 FQNNGV. The CDR3 is 14 residues long. V was clipped by 3 bases and J by 3 bases, with 11 bases between them.

CDR3 sequence (DNA): TGCAGCGTTGATGAGCGGAGCTACAATGAGCAGTTCTTC. This sequence encodes CSVDERSYNEQFF. The chain carries TRBV29-1 and TRBJ2-1; possible D gene TRBD2, 5 bases. This CDR3 is built from 13 residues. Germline V gene sequence: CDR1 SQVTM, CDR2 ANQGSEA. Trimming took off 3 bases at V and 3 bases at J, with 9 bases between the two ends.

This clone was recorded a few times. V is TRBV18 and J is TRBJ1-2, with 11 nucleotides matching TRBD1. Germline V lookup: CDR1 KGHSH, CDR2 LQKENI. The V segment lost 2 bases and the J segment 6 bases; nucleotides outside the gene matches: 2. The CDR3 contains 14 residues. The DNA of the CDR3 is TGTGCCAGCTCACCAGCGGACAGGGGGCATGGCTACACCTTC. Amino acid sequence: CASSPADRGHGYTF.

This chain connects TRBV7-3 to TRBJ2-3, with 14 bases fitting TRBD2. This CDR3 spans 16 amino acids. V lost 8 bases, J lost 1 base, and 5 bases stayed unmatched. Germline CDR1 reads SGHTA; CDR2 reads FQGTGA. DNA for the CDR3: TGTGCCAGCCAGGGGGGACTAGCGGGAGGCACAGATACGCAGTATTTT. Translation gives CASQGGLAGGTDTQYF.

V gene TRBV5-1 combines with J gene TRBJ2-3, with D uncertain. Germline-derived CDR1 and CDR2 are SGHRS and YFSETQ. Deletions cut 5 bases from V and 0 bases from J, with 13 bases between. The CDR3 is 15 amino acids. CDR3 region: CASSFTDPSTDTQYF. The CDR3 nucleotides are TGCGCCAGCAGTTTCACAGATCCCAGCACAGATACGCAGTATTTT.

The chain recombines TRBV28 with TRBJ2-5; tentatively, D is TRBD2 (6 bases). The CDR3 sequence is 14 residues long. CDR1 is MDHEN and CDR2 is SYDVKM in the germline V gene. The V end lost 5 bases, the J end lost 4 bases, and 14 bases lay between the germline ends. CDR3 nucleotides: TGTGCCAGCAGTCCGCAGGAGGGGATAGAGACCCAGTACTTC. It is translated as CASSPQEGIETQYF.

The chain employs TRBV4-1 and TRBJ1-4; D may be TRBD1 (6 bases). Trimming cost V 1 base and J 4 bases, with 10 bases left between them. The CDR3 length is 15 residues. CDR1 is MGHRA and CDR2 is YSYEKL in the germline V gene. CDR3 in DNA: TGCGCCAGCAGCCAAGGCGACAGGAATAATGAAAAACTGTTTTTT. Its translation: CASSQGDRNNEKLFF.

The gene calls are TRBV7-7 and TRBJ1-4, with D tentatively TRBD1 (6 bases). The germline gives CDR1 SSHAT, CDR2 FNYEAQ (reference sequence). Trimming took off 0 bases at V and 3 bases at J, with 20 bases between the two ends. The length of the CDR3 is 19 residues. The CDR3 protein is CASSLARGTTYVANEKLFF. For the CDR3, the DNA is TGTGCCAGCAGCTTAGCAAGGGGGACGACCTATGTTGCTAATGAAAAACTGTTTTTT.

By share, this clone ranks as medium-sized. The chain recombines TRBV5-4 with TRBJ2-3, with 13 bases fitting TRBD2. Germline V lookup: CDR1 SGHNT, CDR2 YYREEE (reference sequence). CDR3 size: 16 residues. Trimming cost V 5 bases and J 2 bases; bases outside gene matches: 5. CDR3: CASSQGLAGATDTQYF. The DNA of the CDR3 is TGTGCCAGCAGTCAAGGACTAGCGGGGGCCACAGATACGCAGTATTTT.

The CDR3 coding sequence is TGTGCCAGCAGCGTAGACCCTTTGACAGGGCTATCCTACAATGAGCAGTTCTTC. This translates into CASSVDPLTGLSYNEQFF. This chain links TRBV9 with TRBJ2-1, with TRBD1 matching 7 bases. Trimming removed 0 bases from V and 1 base from J; junction bases left unmatched: 10. Germline CDR1 and CDR2: SGDLS and YYNGEE. This CDR3 contains 18 residues.

J is TRBJ1-4 and V is TRBV6-2 or TRBV6-3; possible D gene TRBD1, 6 bases. The CDR3 sequence is 17 residues long. The germline CDR1 and CDR2 sequences are MNHEY and SVGEGT. Trimming took off 5 bases at V and 0 bases at J, with 16 bases between the two ends. The CDR3 is CASSSLLGGATNEKLFF. CDR3 DNA sequence: TGTGCCAGCAGTAGCCTCTTAGGGGGTGCAACTAATGAAAAACTGTTTTTT.

V is TRBV18 and J is TRBJ2-7; a weak D match, TRBD2 (6 bases). Per germline, CDR1 KGHSH and CDR2 LQKENI. This CDR3 spans 15 amino acids. Trimming took off 3 bases at V and 0 bases at J, with 12 bases between the two ends. This chain's CDR3 is CASSPPGTLSYEQYF. In DNA form, the CDR3 reads TGTGCCAGCTCACCCCCTGGGACTCTCTCCTACGAGCAGTACTTC.

This clone has a single count. V usage is TRBV4-3 and J usage is TRBJ2-7; D is ambiguous. Germline V lookup: CDR1 LGHNA, CDR2 YSLEER. CDR3 length: 14 amino acids. V was shortened by 0 bases and J by 2 bases, with 8 bases between the two germline ends. DNA for the CDR3: TGCGCCAGCAGCCAAGATCACAGCCCCTACGAGCAGTACTTC. It yields the protein CASSQDHSPYEQYF.

The table lists this clone with a few counts. The CDR3 here is CASSVASGNTGELFF. As DNA, the CDR3 is TGTGCCAGCAGCGTCGCTAGCGGGAACACCGGGGAGCTGTTTTTT. The chain couples TRBV2 to TRBJ2-2; 7 nucleotides line up with TRBD2. The V and J ends lost 6 bases and 1 base, in that order; junction bases with no gene match: 5. Germline assignment: CDR1 SNHLY and CDR2 FYNNEI. CDR3 size: 15 residues.

This clone has just a few counts. The chain is built from TRBV3-1 (or the pseudogene TRBV3-2) and TRBJ2-3, with TRBD2 matching over 11 bases. The germline V gene has CDR1 LGHDT and CDR2 YNNKEL (reference sequence). Trimming took 3 bases from V and 3 from J; bases not matched to a gene: 11. CDR3 length: 18 amino acids. CDR3 loop: CASSQFRTSGRKTDTQYF. The CDR3 coding sequence is TGTGCCAGCAGCCAGTTTCGTACTAGCGGGAGAAAAACAGATACGCAGTATTTT.

The chain carries TRBV21-1 and TRBJ2-2; the table's D gene call, TRBD2, was not cross checked with the DNA. TRBV21-1 has pseudogene status. The CDR3 consists of 20 residues. This chain's CDR3 is CASSKRGRACRRGLSGELFF. CDR3 nucleotides: TGTGCCAGCAGCAAACGCGGGAGGGCCTGCCGGAGGGGTTTATCCGGGGAGCTGTTTTTT.

V and J are TRBV18 and TRBJ2-7; 8 nucleotides line up with TRBD1. The V and J ends lost 3 bases and 0 bases, in that order; junction bases with no gene match: 4. Germline loops: CDR1 KGHSH, CDR2 LQKENI. This CDR3 has 15 amino acids. CDR3 DNA: TGTGCCAGCTCACCGGGGCAGGGGGCCTCCTACGAGCAGTACTTC. It specifies CASSPGQGASYEQYF.

The count of this clone is one. This chain uses TRBV9 with TRBJ2-1; TRBD2 matches 12 bases. After removal of 4 bases from V and 5 bases from J, the junction contained 4 bases not matched to a gene. The CDR3 extends over 15 amino acids. Germline V lookup: CDR1 SGDLS, CDR2 YYNGEE. CDR3 bases: TGTGCCAGCAGCATCGGACTAGCGGGGAACAATGAGCAGTTCTTC. Translating it yields CASSIGLAGNNEQFF.

The chain combines TRBV21-1 with TRBJ2-7; no check of the table's D call, TRBD2, against the DNA was made. TRBV21-1 constitutes a pseudogene. The CDR3 contains 16 residues. The CDR3 DNA sequence: TGTGCCAGCAGCCGAAAAGGTGGACTAGCGGGAGGCGAGCAGTACTTC. The encoded protein is CASSRKGGLAGGEQYF.